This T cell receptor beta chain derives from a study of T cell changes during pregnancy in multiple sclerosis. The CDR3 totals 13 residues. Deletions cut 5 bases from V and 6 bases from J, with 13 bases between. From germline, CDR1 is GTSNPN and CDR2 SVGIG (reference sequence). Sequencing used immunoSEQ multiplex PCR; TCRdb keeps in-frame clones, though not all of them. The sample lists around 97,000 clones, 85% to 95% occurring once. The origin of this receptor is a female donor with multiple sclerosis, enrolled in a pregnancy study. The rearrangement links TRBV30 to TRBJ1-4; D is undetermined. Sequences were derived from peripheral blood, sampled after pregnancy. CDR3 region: CAWSGIEDEKLFF. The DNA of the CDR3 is TGTGCCTGGTCGGGTATAGAGGATGAAAAACTGTTTTTT.